This is a list of T cell receptor beta chains from one sample in a study of graft-versus-host responses after intestinal transplantation. TCRdb's copy holds only in-frame clones and misses some; the assay was immunoSEQ multiplex PCR. Altogether some 8,200 clones are present, 92% being singletons, with the ten largest covering roughly 1.5%. This sample comprised PBMCs, obtained approximately 30 days after intestinal transplant. These receptor sequences come from a human patient who received an intestinal transplant, so some T cells may come from the graft donor. Both conserved end residues are part of each CDR3. D genes are given only for firm matches. For some rows the clone size is stated as once, few or many, or as a class when expanded; others skip it.

j_call cdr3_length d_call clone_size v_call cdr3_aa cdr3_nt
TRBJ2-7 13 - - TRBV4-1 CASSQGREYEQYF TGCGCCAGCAGCCAGGGGAGAGAATACGAGCAGTACTTC
TRBJ1-6 14 TRBD1 few TRBV7-2 CASSSTGVDSPLHF TGTGCCAGCAGCTCGACAGGGGTGGATTCACCCCTCCACTTT
TRBJ2-1 18 - - TRBV23-1 CASSQSRASDPSPNEQFF TGCGCCAGCAGTCAATCGAGGGCATCCGACCCTAGCCCCAATGAGCAGTTCTTC
TRBJ2-5 12 - - TRBV5-1 CASSFEGETQYF TGCGCCAGCAGCTTCGAAGGAGAGACCCAGTACTTC
TRBJ2-2 13 - - TRBV30 CAWSGREPGELFF TGTGCCTGGAGCGGCAGGGAACCCGGGGAGCTGTTTTTT
TRBJ1-1 16 - few TRBV7-6 CASSPSGSSMNTEAFF TGTGCCAGCAGCCCGAGCGGCAGCTCTATGAACACTGAAGCTTTCTTT
TRBJ2-5 14 - - TRBV10-1 CASRYGTLGETQYF TGCGCCAGCAGATACGGGACCCTCGGAGAGACCCAGTACTTC
TRBJ2-7 13 - - TRBV15 CATSRGFPYEQYF TGTGCCACCAGCAGAGGTTTTCCCTACGAGCAGTACTTC
TRBJ1-1 13 - few TRBV27 CASSSILYTEAFF TGTGCCAGCAGTTCAATATTGTACACTGAAGCTTTCTTT
TRBJ2-3 16 - - TRBV7-9 CASSDGRAPSSDTQYF TGTGCCAGCAGCGATGGACGGGCCCCATCTTCAGATACGCAGTATTTT
TRBJ2-1 13 - - TRBV7-8 CASSLWGSNEQFF TGTGCCAGCAGCTTATGGGGGAGTAATGAGCAGTTCTTC
TRBJ2-5 15 TRBD2 - TRBV27 CASSSGGSVGETQYF TGTGCCAGCAGCTCGGGGGGGAGTGTTGGAGAGACCCAGTACTTC
TRBJ2-3 15 - - TRBV28 CASSLGTASTDTQYF TGTGCCAGCAGTTTAGGGACGGCTAGCACAGATACGCAGTATTTT
TRBJ2-7 11 - - TRBV6-1 CASSEGFEQYF TGTGCCAGCAGTGAAGGGTTCGAGCAGTACTTC
TRBJ2-7 18 TRBD2 - TRBV4-2 CASSPGGTSSAFSYEQYF TGTGCCAGCAGCCCCGGGGGGACCTCTTCTGCCTTCTCCTACGAGCAGTACTTC
TRBJ2-3 16 - - TRBV7-9 CASSLRVLEGTDTQYF TGTGCCAGCAGCTTAAGAGTTCTAGAGGGCACAGATACGCAGTATTTT
TRBJ2-1 16 TRBD2 - TRBV5-1 CASTWVRASGYNEQFF TGCGCCAGCACCTGGGTGAGGGCTAGCGGGTACAATGAGCAGTTCTTC
TRBJ1-1 14 - - TRBV7-6 CASSLGDENTEAFF TGTGCCAGCAGCTTAGGGGACGAGAACACTGAAGCTTTCTTT
TRBJ2-5 15 TRBD2 - TRBV7-2 CASSLLAGGPETQYF TGTGCCAGCAGCTTACTAGCGGGGGGGCCGGAGACCCAGTACTTC
TRBJ2-1 14 - - TRBV7-9 CASSSQGGFNEQFF TGTGCCAGCAGCTCCCAGGGGGGTTTCAATGAGCAGTTCTTC
TRBJ2-7 15 - - TRBV29-1 CSVLHREPGVYEQYF TGCAGCGTGCTTCACAGGGAACCGGGGGTCTACGAGCAGTACTTC
TRBJ1-1 13 - - TRBV30 CAGNRALSTEAFF TGTGCCGGGAACAGGGCTCTGAGCACTGAAGCTTTCTTT
TRBJ2-3 14 TRBD1 - TRBV5-1 CASSFTGGADTQYF TGCGCCAGCAGCTTCACAGGGGGCGCAGATACGCAGTATTTT
TRBJ2-7 12 - - TRBV4-1 CASSQTGYEQYF TGCGCCAGCAGCCAGACTGGCTACGAGCAGTACTTC
TRBJ2-3 15 - - TRBV6-6 CASSYSRLATDTQYF TGTGCCAGCAGTTACTCGCGGCTAGCAACAGATACGCAGTATTTT
TRBJ2-7 13 - - TRBV5-4 CASSSEVGNEQYF TGTGCCAGCAGTTCCGAGGTCGGGAACGAGCAGTACTTC
TRBJ2-7 12 - - TRBV6-6 CASSGMIDEQYF TGTGCCAGCAGCGGGATGATAGACGAGCAGTACTTC
TRBJ2-5 17 TRBD2 - TRBV7-9 CASSFRTSGGNQETQYF TGTGCCAGCAGCTTTCGAACTAGCGGGGGAAACCAAGAGACCCAGTACTTC
TRBJ2-5 16 - - TRBV7-9 CASSLEGGYRRETQYF TGTGCCAGCAGCTTAGAGGGCGGCTATCGCCGGGAGACCCAGTACTTC
TRBJ1-2 12 - few TRBV7-9 CASEGLSEGYTF TGTGCCAGCGAGGGTCTTTCTGAAGGCTACACCTTC
TRBJ1-5 11 - - TRBV6-5 CASSTSQPQHF TGTGCCAGCAGCACAAGCCAGCCCCAGCATTTT